This T cell receptor (beta chain) was found in a study of T cell clones after liver transplantation. Study background: TCRbeta sequencing after a pre-transplant mixed lymphocyte reaction identified graft-donor-reactive clones, later tracked in post-transplant blood. HCV positivity affected three of eight recipients; the rest lacked autoimmune or viral indications.

Sequencing was performed with immunoSEQ multiplex PCR; in TCRdb, only in-frame clones are kept and a portion is missing. The sample lists over 55,000 clones, around three quarters occurring once. This clone was counted only a few times. The antigen is undetermined. The study's findings and limits: Low donor cell numbers restricted donor-reactive repertoire measurement in a couple of subjects. Compared with third party-reactive sequences, donor-reactive ones declined more, independent of withdrawal success.

The sequence was obtained from a human patient who received a liver transplant. Part of the T cell pool may stem from the graft donor. The source material was CD4+ T cells from blood, sampled at the roughly 16-month timepoint.

CDR3 bases: TGTGCCAGCAGTGAAGCGACCCCCCTTTGGAGAGATACGCAGTATTTT. Amino acid sequence: CASSEATPLWRDTQYF. V usage is TRBV2 and J usage is TRBJ2-3, with D uncertain. V lost 0 bases to trimming and J lost 5 bases, with 15 bases between them. This CDR3 is 16 amino acids long. Germline loops: CDR1 SNHLY, CDR2 FYNNEI.